This T cell receptor beta chain emerged from a study of shared clonotypes between healthy human individuals (dated by TCRdb to 2018 to 2021). In terms of the full investigation: The cohort included three men and two women between 18 and 49 years of age. To estimate repertoire size and how much clonotype sharing occurs between individuals, the study deeply sequenced the blood TCR repertoires of roughly 5 healthy adults. To increase sequencing depth and limit assay-specific biases, TCR repertoire library preparation and sequencing were carried out by different laboratories using diverse techniques. Between about 0.8 and 9 billion PBMCs per donor were obtained by leukapheresis. Overall study results and their limits: Sampling was restricted to blood, and TCR repertoires in tissue are likely to differ from TCR repertoires in blood. Pairwise subsampling led to the expectation that sequencing depth would affect the degree of clonotype sharing among donors. Because the study included a small number of donors, the genetic and exposure-history diversity represented was limited.

Comment on this clone: Which antigen it targets is not known. With a far larger clone one base away, a read error is the likely cause.

Using the deep immunoSEQ assay, TCR CDR3 regions were amplified from genomic DNA by multiplex PCR. For each cell subset, the extracted genomic DNA was distributed evenly across all wells of several immunoSEQ 96-well plates, and each plate served as one replicate. For unsorted PBMC, 300 ng genomic DNA, equal to about 30,000 T cell genomes, was loaded into each replicate PCR. Ten immunoSEQ deep assay plates were used to sequence unsorted PBMC genomic DNA. Purified libraries were measured with a Qubit 3.0 fluorometer, size-checked on a Bioanalyzer 2100, and measured again with the KAPA Library Quantification kit. Every immunoSEQ 96-well plate was sequenced on a separate single-read 150-cycle Illumina NextSeq 550 flow cell. The study's processing was this. Because only junctional sequences without quality scores were contained in the immunoSEQ output, filtering matching that applied to full-length reads could not be performed. Sequences were annotated with PyIR, a Python wrapper for IgBLAST v1.9, and V/J genes and CDR3 were assigned using IMGT germline references. Reads were removed for weak V/J assignments (E-value above 1e-6), missing CDR3, stop codons, out-of-frame junctions, or ambiguous translated residues. V3J clonotypes were defined as sequences sharing an identical inferred V gene, J gene, and CDR3 amino acid sequence. The percentage overlap between two repertoires was calculated by dividing the number of shared unique clonotypes by the size of the smaller repertoire. Repertoire richness was assessed with RTK rarefaction, the Chao1 estimator, and Recon v2.1 estimates of unobserved clonotypes. The table was pulled from immuneACCESS by TCRdb, which kept in-frame rearrangements only. Such tables lose some clones; where checked, under half of the loss comes from unresolved V genes, and the rest has no known cause. V, J and clone size are taken as reported in that table, and D and trimming were inferred from the DNA itself. This sample comprises approximately 470,000 clones, 81% of them detected only once. Roughly 13% of the sample comes from the top ten.

Healthy HIV-negative adults with no recently reported acute infections or vaccinations were included as donors. Every donor was a Caucasian adult living in Nashville, Tennessee, USA. For unsorted samples, roughly 81 million PBMCs were counted and genomic DNA was extracted with the QIAamp DNA Blood Mini kit. After blood collection by leukapheresis, PBMCs were isolated using Ficoll-Histopaque density gradient centrifugation and then cryopreserved in the vapor phase of liquid nitrogen. The sequenced material came from PBMCs. The clonotype originates from a woman in her thirties or forties in good health. Some clones in this sample may be carry-over from other donors' samples.

The bases read TGTGACAGCAGTGAGGGGGCAAGGACTCCGTACGAGCAGTACTTC. It translates to CDSSEGARTPYEQYF. The chain joins TRBV2 to TRBJ2-7, and TRBD1 matches 7 of the central bases. The germline V gene provides CDR1 SNHLY and CDR2 FYNNEI. The CDR3 spans 15 residues, from the cysteine through the phenylalanine. Only the CDR3 portion is preserved as DNA: 45 bases, with reading frame beginning at the first base.